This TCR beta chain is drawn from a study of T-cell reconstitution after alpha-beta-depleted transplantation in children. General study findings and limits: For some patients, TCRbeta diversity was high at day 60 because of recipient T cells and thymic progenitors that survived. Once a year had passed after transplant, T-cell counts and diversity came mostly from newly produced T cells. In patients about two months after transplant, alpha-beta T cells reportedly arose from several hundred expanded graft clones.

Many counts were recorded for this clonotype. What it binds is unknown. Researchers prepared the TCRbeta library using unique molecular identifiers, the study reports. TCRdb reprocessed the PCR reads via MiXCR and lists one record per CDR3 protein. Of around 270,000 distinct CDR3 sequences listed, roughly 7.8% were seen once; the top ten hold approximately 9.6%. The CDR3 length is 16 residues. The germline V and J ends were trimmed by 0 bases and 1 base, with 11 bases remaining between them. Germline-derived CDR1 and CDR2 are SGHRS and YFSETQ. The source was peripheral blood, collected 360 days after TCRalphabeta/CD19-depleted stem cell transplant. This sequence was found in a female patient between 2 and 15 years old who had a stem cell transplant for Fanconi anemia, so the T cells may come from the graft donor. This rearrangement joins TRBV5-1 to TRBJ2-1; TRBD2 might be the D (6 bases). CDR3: CASSLAASVSYNEQFF. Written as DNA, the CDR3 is TGCGCCAGCAGCTTGGCCGCTAGCGTTTCCTACAATGAGCAGTTCTTC.